This TCR beta chain was identified during a study of control samples from healthy donors and cancer patients. Generated by immunoSEQ multiplex PCR, the TCRdb table keeps only in-frame clones and is missing some. The profile shows about 190,000 clones, 85% to 95% of them singletons. This CDR3 contains 15 residues. V lost 2 bases and J lost 4, with 15 bases in between. Germline CDR1 reads GTSNPN; CDR2 reads SVGIG (reference sequence). The source is a man younger than 30 in good health. The chain has TRBV30 and TRBJ1-3; unclear D gene. The sequencing input was blood. The CDR3 here is CAWSSIGATGNTIYF. The DNA of the CDR3 is TGTGCCTGGAGTAGCATAGGTGCTACGGGAAACACCATATATTTT.